This T cell receptor beta chain was profiled in a study of shared clonotypes between healthy human individuals. Produced via immunoSEQ multiplex PCR; TCRdb's table is partial and in-frame only. This sample has 2,500,000 or so clones; over 85% occur once, and the top ten carry approximately 0.37%. Points on this clone: The same CDR3 arises from other DNA sequences in this sample as well.

Trimming took off 0 bases at V and 4 bases at J, with 8 bases between the two ends. CDR3 length equals 14 residues. In germline, CDR1 is SGHTA, CDR2 FQGTGA. The chain uses TRBV7-3 and TRBJ2-3, with D tentatively TRBD1 or TRBD2 (5 bases each). This receptor was obtained from a man younger than 35 in good health. Some clones in this sample may be carry-over from other donors' samples. Sequenced input: naive CD4+ T cells from PBMCs. Noted subset: CD45RA+ positively selected. CDR3 sequence reads: CASSLTGAADTQYF. The CDR3 DNA reads TGTGCCAGCAGCTTAACCGGGGCGGCAGATACGCAGTATTTT.